Sequencing of this T cell receptor (beta chain) was carried out in a study of cytomegalovirus exposure and HLA in healthy donors. Study at large: Per a later analysis, the approximately 620 first-cohort and approximately 120 validation repertoires shared one platform. Study-level results: According to a subsequent analysis, TCR clusters identified in the first cohort showed a tendency to co-occur across the 100 to 150 validation repertoires.

Details on this clone: The antigen remains undetermined.

Method: immunoSEQ multiplex PCR; TCRdb's copy keeps in-frame clones and lacks some. The data show 150,000 to 180,000 clones, with 86% seen just once and approximately 20% held by the top ten. The receptor's source is a man aged 18 to 35 in good health and CMV-seropositive. The sample consisted of PBMCs.

The CDR3 region is CASSAAGTGGIETQYF. CDR3 coding DNA: TGTGCCAGCAGCGCCGCCGGGACAGGAGGGATAGAGACCCAGTACTTC. J is TRBJ2-5 and V is TRBV9, with 8 bases aligning to TRBD1. Germline V CDR1 and CDR2: SGDLS, YYNGEE. This CDR3 is built from 16 residues. Trimming removed 3 bases from V and 4 bases from J; junction bases left unmatched: 11.